The source of this TCR beta chain is a study of post-analysis software for immune sequencing data. Points on this clonotype: Its matching antigen is unknown.

General study findings and limits: TRBV5-6, TRBV5-1 and TRBV20-1 were among about 5 TRBV segments more frequent in patients than controls. Controls' normalized Chao1 diversity significantly exceeded that of multiple sclerosis patients.

CDR3 length: 16 amino acids. Germline V gives CDR1 MGHDK, CDR2 SYGVNS. Deletions cut 0 bases from V and 1 base from J, with 13 bases between. Presence of unique molecular identifiers characterized the TCR beta cDNA libraries. TCRdb re-analysed the PCR reads in MiXCR, keeping a single row per CDR3 protein. The sample holds about 770,000 distinct CDR3 sequences, roughly 50% seen once. The sequenced sample consisted of blood. The chain uses TRBV25-1 and TRBJ2-7; TRBD2 is a possible D gene (6 bases). This receptor was taken from a girl aged 10-17 years with multiple sclerosis. The CDR3 here is CASSEYREVLSYEQYF. CDR3 bases: TGTGCCAGCAGTGAATATAGGGAGGTGCTATCCTACGAGCAGTACTTC.